This TCR beta chain was obtained from a study of tumor-infiltrating lymphocytes in primary liver carcinoma. The overall study: Productive TCRbeta reads per sample were roughly 3.5 to 7.5 million, not differing by tissue.

A few counts support this clonotype. The antigen is not known. One end of the junction fails to match germline, which may point to a read error. Study-level results: Overlap between tumor regions exceeded overlap of tumor with adjacent tissue or blood. Tumors and blood were compared for top-250-clone fraction, and tumors had the significantly higher value (p = 0.039).

With around 450 ng total RNA as template and a constant-region primer, TCR beta cDNA was made. The TCR beta library was amplified through three nested multiplex PCR rounds in a modified ARM-PCR procedure. Researchers ran the first two PCR rounds for roughly 10 cycles each with TRBV1-TRBV30 forward primers and a C-beta reverse primer. TCRdb used MiXCR to reprocess the multiplex PCR reads, holding one entry per CDR3 protein. The top ten clones hold approximately 54% of a sample with more than 55,000 distinct CDR3 sequences, roughly 70% of them seen once. The CDR3 consists of 12 residues. CDR1 and CDR2 from the germline V gene are SGHAT and FQNNGV. The tissue used was unsorted bulk material of roughly 17-34 mg. RNA and DNA were co-extracted from it with the AllPrep DNA/RNA mini kit. Through surgical resection, the patients' primary liver carcinoma was treated.

The sample comprised liver tumor tissue from sampling region 2. Regarding subset: tumor region T2, inferior pole. This sequence was found in a man in his forties with primary liver carcinoma and hepatitis B virus infection. V gene TRBV11-2 combines with J gene TRBJ2-7; 7 nucleotides align to TRBD2. Written as DNA, the CDR3 is TGTGCCAGCAGTCCCGGGGACTACGTGCAGTACTTC. Protein: CASSPGDYVQYF.